This TCR beta chain derives from a study of shared clonotypes between healthy human individuals. Study summary: Each donor had three CD4 naive, three CD4 memory, two CD8 naive and one CD8 memory plate.

A note on this clone: What it binds is not known.

Germline V gives CDR1 SGHTA, CDR2 FQGNSA. Unmatched junction bases numbered 8, after V lost 5 bases and J lost 12 bases. CDR3 size: 14 residues. Genomic DNA of each subset was evenly split across several immunoSEQ plates. The data were produced by immunoSEQ multiplex PCR, yet TCRdb's version contains in-frame clones alone and is incomplete. The sample gives millions of clones, more than 80% of which show up once; over 0.12% is in the top ten. Findings of the study overall: Clonotypes shared by all four sorted-subset donors had higher generation probabilities than non-shared clonotypes.

Adult donors, all healthy and HIV-negative, had no recent acute infections or vaccinations. The source material was naive CD4+ T cells sorted from blood. Subset given: CD45RA+ positively selected. The chain is built from TRBV7-2 and TRBJ2-7, with 15 bases lining up with TRBD2. The clonotype comes from a young man in good health. The CDR3 DNA reads TGTGCCAGCAGCCCCAGGACTAGCGGGAGGGCCCTGTACTTC. Translating gives CASSPRTSGRALYF.